The rows below give T cell receptor beta chains drawn from one sample of a study of response to subunit inactivated influenza vaccine. TCRdb re-called the RT-PCR reads through MiXCR, storing one row per CDR3 protein. This table has roughly 700,000 distinct CDR3 sequences, 14% appearing once. The sample here was PBMCs from blood, taken 14 days before vaccination. The receptors here all came from a man aged 45-65 years who received an inactivated influenza vaccine. CDR3s include the opening cysteine and the closing phenylalanine or tryptophan. A D gene is named only where the DNA matches it firmly. Size values are once, few and many counts, or a class for expanded clones, and some rows have none.

cdr3_length j_call clone_size d_call v_call cdr3_nt cdr3_aa
13 TRBJ2-2 - - TRBV28 TGTGCCAGCGCACAAGACGTGTTCGGGGAGCTGTTTTTT CASAQDVFGELFF
14 TRBJ2-7 - TRBD1 TRBV24-1 TGTGCCACCAGTGATGGGAGGACAGGGTACGAGCAGTACTTC CATSDGRTGYEQYF
14 TRBJ2-5 - TRBD1 TRBV10-3 TGTGCCATCAGTGGACAGGGAAAGCGAGAGACCCAGTACTTC CAISGQGKRETQYF
14 TRBJ1-1 many - TRBV10-3 TGTGCCATCAGTACAGTGACAGCGAACACTGAAGCTTTCTTT CAISTVTANTEAFF
16 TRBJ2-6 few - TRBV4-3 TGCGCCAGCAGCCAAGATGTCAGCTCTGGGGCCAACGTCCTGACTTTC CASSQDVSSGANVLTF
14 TRBJ2-2 - - TRBV7-9 TGTGCCAGCAGCTTAACGGAGGGCACCGGGGAGCTGTTTTTT CASSLTEGTGELFF
16 TRBJ2-2 - TRBD1 TRBV5-1 TGCGCCAGCAGCTTGTCCCAGGGGGCGAACACCGGGGAGCTGTTTTTT CASSLSQGANTGELFF
13 TRBJ2-3 - - TRBV4-2 TGTGCCAGCAGCCAAGACTGGGTGGATACGCAGTATTTT CASSQDWVDTQYF
16 TRBJ2-1 few TRBD2 TRBV7-2 TGTGCCAGCAGCCGGCGGGGGATAACCAGCTGGAGTGAGCAGTTCTTC CASSRRGITSWSEQFF
15 TRBJ2-7 many TRBD2 TRBV20-1 TGCAGTGCTAGAGACCGACTAGCGGGTGATTACGAGCAGTACTTC CSARDRLAGDYEQYF
19 TRBJ1-2 - TRBD1 TRBV11-1 TGTGCCAGCAGGCAGGACGTGGGACAGGTACACCGAGCTAACTATGGCTACACCTTC CASRQDVGQVHRANYGYTF
15 TRBJ2-7 - - TRBV6-1 TGTGCCAGCAGACCTACTTCCTTAGTAGGAGCCGAGCAGTACTTC CASRPTSLVGAEQYF
16 TRBJ2-1 - TRBD2 TRBV7-2 TGTGCCAGCAGCTCTAGCGGGGCTAGCTCCTACAATGAGCAGTTCTTC CASSSSGASSYNEQFF
16 TRBJ1-2 many TRBD1 TRBV12-3/TRBV12-4 TGTGCCAGCAGTTTGGCCGGGACAGCACCAAACTATGGCTACACCTTC CASSLAGTAPNYGYTF
14 TRBJ2-7 - TRBD2 TRBV18 TGTGCCAGCTCAAAAATAGCGGGAGGGCCCGAGCAGTACTTC CASSKIAGGPEQYF
14 TRBJ2-7 few TRBD1 TRBV20-1 TGCAGTGCACTGGACAGGGGGCGCCTCTACGAGCAGTACTTC CSALDRGRLYEQYF
15 TRBJ1-2 - - TRBV9 - CASSVAAGSRYGHTF
15 TRBJ2-7 few TRBD1 TRBV6-5 TGTGCCAGCAGTTACTGGGACAGGGGTTCCTACGAGCAGTACTTC CASSYWDRGSYEQYF
13 TRBJ2-1 - TRBD1 TRBV20-1 TGCAGTGCTCTCCGGGACAGGACCAATGAGCAGTTCTTC CSALRDRTNEQFF
15 TRBJ2-1 - TRBD2 TRBV20-1 TGCAGTGCTAGAGATGGGGCGGGAGGGCCGGATGAGCAGTTCTTC CSARDGAGGPDEQFF
14 TRBJ2-3 - - TRBV5-1 TGCGCCAGCAGCTTGTGGCAGAGCACAGATACGCAGTATTTT CASSLWQSTDTQYF
14 TRBJ1-1 few - TRBV2 TGTGCCAGCAGTGAATGGCGGGGTCGGGTTGAAGCTTTCTTT CASSEWRGRVEAFF
13 TRBJ2-2 - - TRBV6-1 TGTGCCAGCAGGATGGAAAGGACCGGGGAGCTGTTTTTT CASRMERTGELFF
15 TRBJ2-7 - - TRBV27 TGTGCCAGCAGTTCTTATCATGGGGCGTATGCCGAGCAGTACTTC CASSSYHGAYAEQYF
14 TRBJ1-1 - - TRBV6-2/TRBV6-3 TGTGCCAGCAGTAAAGGGACATTCAACACTGAAGCTTTCTTT CASSKGTFNTEAFF
13 TRBJ2-5 - - TRBV7-2 TGTGCCAGCAGCTCGATGAGAGAAGAGACCCAGTACTTC CASSSMREETQYF
15 TRBJ2-7 many TRBD1 TRBV5-6 TGTGCCAGCAGCTACGGACAGGGGGGGACCTACGAGCAGTACTTC CASSYGQGGTYEQYF
13 TRBJ1-1 - - TRBV30 TGTGCCTGGAGGTGGGGAGTGAACACTGAAGCTTTCTTT CAWRWGVNTEAFF
13 TRBJ2-5 few - TRBV7-3 TGTGCCAGCAGCCGTGAACGGCTAGAGACCCAGTACTTC CASSRERLETQYF
18 TRBJ2-5 - - TRBV4-1 TGCGCCAGCAGCCCCCTAAACCCCCTACCTTCAGGGTTTGAGACCCAGTACTTC CASSPLNPLPSGFETQYF
14 TRBJ1-1 - - TRBV12-3/TRBV12-4 TGTGCCAGCAGTTCGCGTGGGGGCGAGACTGAAGCTTTCTTT CASSSRGGETEAFF
16 TRBJ2-7 few TRBD2 TRBV4-2 TGTGCCAGCAGCCAACTCGGGACTAGGGGTTCCTACGAGCAGTACTTC CASSQLGTRGSYEQYF
17 TRBJ2-1 many TRBD1 TRBV6-5 TGTGCCAGCAGTTACAGGGACAGGGGGTCGTCGGCTGGTGAGCAGTTCTTC CASSYRDRGSSAGEQFF
16 TRBJ2-3 few TRBD2 TRBV20-1 TGCAGTGCTAGTGGGACTAGCGGGATAAGCACAGATACGCAGTATTTT CSASGTSGISTDTQYF
15 TRBJ2-1 few TRBD2 TRBV9 TGTGCCAGCAGCGTAGGGGCGGGAGGAAACAATGAGCAGTTCTTC CASSVGAGGNNEQFF
15 TRBJ2-5 - - TRBV3-1 TGTGCCAGCAGAGCCGGACGGCAAGCACAAGAGACCCAGTACTTC CASRAGRQAQETQYF
14 TRBJ1-1 few - TRBV15 TGTGCCACCAGCAGAGATCTAGGGGATGGAGAAGCTTTCTTT CATSRDLGDGEAFF
15 TRBJ2-1 few TRBD2 TRBV9 TGTGCCAGCAGCCCCTGGACTAGCGGGGTAAATGAGCAGTTCTTC CASSPWTSGVNEQFF
14 TRBJ1-5 many - TRBV12-3/TRBV12-4 TGTGCCAGCAGTAGGACTGATAGCAATCAGCCCCAGCATTTT CASSRTDSNQPQHF
15 TRBJ1-4 - - TRBV13 TGTGCCAGCAGCTTAGGCCTATCGGACACTGAAAAACTGTTTTTT CASSLGLSDTEKLFF
16 TRBJ2-3 - TRBD2 TRBV11-2 TGTGCCAGCAGCTTAATAGCGGGGCCCGTCACAGATACGCAGTATTTT CASSLIAGPVTDTQYF
16 TRBJ2-2 - TRBD1 TRBV7-3 TGTGCCAGCAGCTTAAGGACAGGGTCGAGCACCGGGGAGCTGTTTTTT CASSLRTGSSTGELFF
16 TRBJ2-5 many TRBD1 TRBV12-3/TRBV12-4 TGTGCCAGCAGTTTGGTGGTACAGGGGTACCAAGAGACCCAGTACTTC CASSLVVQGYQETQYF
13 TRBJ2-1 many - TRBV4-2 TGTGCCAGCAGCCAAGTCCGGGACAATGAGCAGTTCTTC CASSQVRDNEQFF
13 TRBJ1-5 few - TRBV12-3/TRBV12-4 TGTGCCAGCACGCAGTCCCTCAATCAGCCCCAGCATTTT CASTQSLNQPQHF
16 TRBJ1-3 - - TRBV7-8 TGTGCCAGCAGCTTAGCTACAGGAGGGTCTGGAAACACCATATATTTT CASSLATGGSGNTIYF
14 TRBJ1-6 many - TRBV12-3/TRBV12-4 TGTGCCAGCAGTCAAGGACGGTATAATTCACCCCTCCACTTT CASSQGRYNSPLHF
14 TRBJ2-7 - TRBD1 TRBV11-2 TGTGCCAGCAGCTTCGCGACAGGGGGCTACGAGCAGTACTTC CASSFATGGYEQYF
13 TRBJ2-7 - - TRBV7-2 TGTGCCAGCAGCTCCCTTTGGGGCTACGAGCAGTACTTC CASSSLWGYEQYF
16 TRBJ2-2 - TRBD1 TRBV18 TGTGCCAGCTCACCCCCGGGACAGGGGGCCGCCGGGGAGCTGTTTTTT CASSPPGQGAAGELFF
14 TRBJ2-5 - TRBD1 TRBV29-1 TGCAGCGTTGGGACAGGGGGAGGCCGGGAGACCCAGTACTTC CSVGTGGGRETQYF
17 TRBJ2-7 - - TRBV20-1 TGCAGTGCTAGAGATAATCTAGCAGTAAATCCTCCCTACGAGCAGTACTTC CSARDNLAVNPPYEQYF
15 TRBJ1-2 few - TRBV5-1 TGCGCCAGCGGCCACCGGGACACCGGGCTCTATGGCTACACCTTC CASGHRDTGLYGYTF
15 TRBJ2-1 - TRBD2 TRBV6-1 TGTGCCAGCAGTGACGGGACTAGCGGGAGCCATGAGCAGTTCTTC CASSDGTSGSHEQFF
15 TRBJ2-5 few TRBD1 TRBV18 TGTGCCAGCACCTCGACAGGGAACTCCGTTGGGACCCAGTACTTC CASTSTGNSVGTQYF
14 TRBJ2-7 - - TRBV7-9 TGTGCCAGCAGCTTTCATACAGATTCCTACGAGCAGTACTTC CASSFHTDSYEQYF
13 TRBJ2-1 few - TRBV14 TGTGCCAGCAGCTCAGAACTCTACAATGAGCAGTTCTTC CASSSELYNEQFF
13 TRBJ2-5 - - TRBV5-5 TGTGCCAGCAGCTTAGGATGGGAAGAGACCCAGTACTTC CASSLGWEETQYF
13 TRBJ2-7 - TRBD2 TRBV6-2/TRBV6-3 TGTGCCAGCAACCTAGCGGGGGGGCTCGAGCAGTACTTC CASNLAGGLEQYF